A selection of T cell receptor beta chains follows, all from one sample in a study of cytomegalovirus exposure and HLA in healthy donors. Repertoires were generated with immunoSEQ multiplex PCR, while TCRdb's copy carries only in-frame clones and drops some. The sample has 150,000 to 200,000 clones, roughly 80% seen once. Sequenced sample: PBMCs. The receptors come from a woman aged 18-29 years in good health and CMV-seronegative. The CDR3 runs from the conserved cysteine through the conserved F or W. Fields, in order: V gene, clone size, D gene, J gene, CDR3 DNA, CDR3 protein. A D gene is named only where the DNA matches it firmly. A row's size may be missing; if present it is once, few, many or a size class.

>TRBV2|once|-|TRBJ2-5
TGTGCCAGCCTAAGGGACTCTTCGGAGACCCAGTACTTC
CASLRDSSETQYF
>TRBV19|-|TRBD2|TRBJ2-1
TGTGCCAGTAGTTGGGACTCAGCGGGGAATGAGCAGTTCTTC
CASSWDSAGNEQFF
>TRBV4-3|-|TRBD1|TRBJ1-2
TGCGCCAGCAGCCTCGACAGGGGGCTCAATGGCTACACCTTC
CASSLDRGLNGYTF
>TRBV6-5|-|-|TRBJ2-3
TGTGCCAGCAGTTCCGGTGGGAGAGTTGGCACAGATACGCAGTATTTT
CASSSGGRVGTDTQYF
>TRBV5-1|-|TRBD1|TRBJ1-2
TGCGCCAGCAGCCGCGGAGGGACAGGGGAAGACGGCTACACCTTC
CASSRGGTGEDGYTF
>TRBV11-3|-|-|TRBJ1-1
TGTGCCAGCAGCTCTCGGGGAGGGGGCACTGAAGCTTTCTTT
CASSSRGGGTEAFF
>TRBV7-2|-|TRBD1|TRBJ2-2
TGTGCCAGCAGCAGATCGACAGGGGGCACCGGGGAGCTGTTTTTT
CASSRSTGGTGELFF
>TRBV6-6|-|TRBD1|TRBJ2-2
TGTGCCACGGGGGACAGGGTCTCCGGGGAGCTGTTTTTT
CATGDRVSGELFF
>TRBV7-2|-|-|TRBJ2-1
TGTGCCAGCAGCCCGGGCCGGGAGAATGAGCAGTTCTTC
CASSPGRENEQFF
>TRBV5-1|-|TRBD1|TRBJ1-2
TGCGCCAGCAGCTTGGGACAGGGAGTCTACACCTTC
CASSLGQGVYTF
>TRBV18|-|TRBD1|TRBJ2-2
TGTGCCAGCTCACCACTCGGGACAGGGTCTTCCTACACCGGGGAGCTGTTTTTT
CASSPLGTGSSYTGELFF
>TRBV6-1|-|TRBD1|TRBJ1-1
TGTGCCAGCAGTAAACGGACAGGGGTGAACACTGAAGCTTTCTTT
CASSKRTGVNTEAFF
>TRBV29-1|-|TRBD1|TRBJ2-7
TGCAGCGTGATGGACAGGGGAGACTCCTACGAGCAGTACTTC
CSVMDRGDSYEQYF
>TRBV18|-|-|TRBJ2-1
TGTGCCAGCTCACCCACCCCTCAGAGCGAGTTCTTC
CASSPTPQSEFF
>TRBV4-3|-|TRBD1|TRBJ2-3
TGCGCCAGCAGCCCACGACAGGGGGGAACAGATACGCAGTATTTT
CASSPRQGGTDTQYF
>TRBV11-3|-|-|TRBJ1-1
TGTGCCAGCAGCTTAGAAATGGTCACCGGCACTGAAGCTTTCTTT
CASSLEMVTGTEAFF
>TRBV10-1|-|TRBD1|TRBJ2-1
TGCGCCAGCAGTGAAGGGGGCCTAGAGGTCTACAATGAGCAGTTCTTC
CASSEGGLEVYNEQFF
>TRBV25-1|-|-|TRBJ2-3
TGTGCCAGCAGTGAATATGAGGTTGTCGGCACAGATACGCAGTATTTT
CASSEYEVVGTDTQYF
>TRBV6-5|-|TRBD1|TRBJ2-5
TGTGCCAGCAGTCCCCAGACAGGGAACAAAGAGACCCAGTACTTC
CASSPQTGNKETQYF
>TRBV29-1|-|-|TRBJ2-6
TGCAGCGGGGGGGACTCTGGGGCCAACGTCCTGACTTTC
CSGGDSGANVLTF
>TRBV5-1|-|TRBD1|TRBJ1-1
TGCGCCAGCAGCTTTTTCTCGACAGGGAACCGAAACACTGAAGCTTTCTTT
CASSFFSTGNRNTEAFF
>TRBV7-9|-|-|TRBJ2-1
TGTGCCAGCAGCTTAGACCAGGTATACAATGAGCAGTTCTTC
CASSLDQVYNEQFF
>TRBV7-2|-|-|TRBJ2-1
TGTGCCAGCAGCCTCGGCTTACTTGTCGCCGGGGATGAGCAGTTCTTC
CASSLGLLVAGDEQFF
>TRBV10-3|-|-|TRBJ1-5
TGTGCCATCAGTGAGTTTGCTGGAGGGGTGGGTGGCAATCAGCCCCAGCATTTT
CAISEFAGGVGGNQPQHF